This T cell receptor (beta chain) was recorded in a study of blood T cell repertoires in COVID-19. The table lists this clone with a count of one. The germline CDR1 and CDR2 sequences are MNHEY and SVGAGI. The CDR3 runs to 14 residues. The V gene end was trimmed by 7 bases and the J gene end by 7 bases; junction bases not matched to a gene: 10. This table comes from immunoSEQ multiplex PCR, and its TCRdb copy is limited to in-frame clones, with some not included. The table lists around 15,000 clones, 83% of them singletons. The sequencing input was peripheral blood. This TCR derives from a middle-aged man with active or convalescent COVID-19. V and J are TRBV6-5 and TRBJ1-5; 7 bases map to TRBD1. The CDR3, as DNA: TGTGCCAGCACCTTGACAGGGACCAGGCAGCCCCAGCATTTT. This gives the protein CASTLTGTRQPQHF.